These 9 T cell receptor beta chains were sequenced from one sample in a study of CD4 T cell repertoires in COVID-19 (TCRdb year 2021). Library prep was done by the immunoSEQ multiplex PCR assay. In its TCRdb copy, this immuneACCESS table keeps in-frame sequences only and misses some clones. Where compared with another copy, unresolved V genes explain less than half of these, and the others have no known cause. This sample comprises some 80,000 clones, 83% of them detected only once. The leading ten clones occupy around 0.58% of the sample. The sample's time point label, in plain terms: sample from a COVID-19-recovered individual after infection. Material: CD4+ T cells from peripheral blood, obtained after recovery from COVID-19. Source of these receptors: a human donor who had COVID-19.

The chain couples TRBV28 to TRBJ2-7; 12 bases are shared with TRBD2. Germline-derived CDR1 and CDR2 are MDHEN and SYDVKM. This CDR3 is built from 22 residues. J gave up 1 base and V 1 base, and 20 bases lay outside the gene matches. DNA of the CDR3: TGTGCCAGCAGTTTATCGGCAGGGGGCGGACTAGCGGGAAAATGGGGTTCCTACGAGCAGTACTTC. It is translated as CASSLSAGGGLAGKWGSYEQYF. The full variable domain, in which reference TRBV28 and TRBJ2-7 provide the parts outside the CDR3, is DVKVTQSSRYLVKRTGEKVFLECVQDMDHENMFWYRQDPGLGLRLIYFSYDVKMKEKGDIPEGYSVSREKKERFSLILESASTNQTSMYLCASSLSAGGGLAGKWGSYEQYFGPGTRLTVT.

The rearrangement links TRBV7-2 to TRBJ2-1, with 7 nucleotides matching TRBD2. This CDR3 is 15 amino acids long. Germline trimming cut 1 base from V and 9 bases from J; bases unmatched to any gene: 9. Germline values: CDR1 SGHTA, CDR2 FQGNSA. The CDR3 region is CASSLDRREIIEQFF. CDR3 DNA sequence: TGTGCCAGCAGCTTAGATCGGCGGGAGATCATTGAGCAGTTCTTC.

The V gene is TRBV28, the J gene TRBJ2-1; D assignment may be TRBD1 or TRBD2 (5 bases each). The germline V gene has CDR1 MDHEN and CDR2 SYDVKM. Trimming removed 4 bases from V and 8 bases from J, with 15 bases in between. The CDR3 is 14 residues long. In DNA form, the CDR3 reads TGTGCCAGCAGTTCCTCCCAGTGGGGGTATGAGCAGTTCTTC. This sequence encodes CASSSSQWGYEQFF.

The chain is built from TRBV6-5 and TRBJ1-4; TRBD1 might be the D (6 bases). V lost 5 bases and J 4 bases, leaving 14 bases between the germline ends. The CDR3 is 15 residues long. Germline assignment: CDR1 MNHEY and CDR2 SVGAGI. This CDR3 reads CASSSGQSFNEKLFF. CDR3 DNA: TGTGCCAGCAGTAGTGGACAGTCCTTTAATGAAAAACTGTTTTTT.

The chain uses TRBV11-3 and TRBJ1-1; no firm D call. Germline CDR1 reads SGHNT; CDR2 reads YENEEA. Trimming removed 6 bases from V and 4 bases from J, with 9 bases in between. This CDR3 contains 12 residues. In nucleotides, the CDR3 is TGTGCCAGCAGTAAAGGCCTCACTGAAGCTTTCTTT. Translation: CASSKGLTEAFF.

J is TRBJ1-5 and V is TRBV19; TRBD1 might be the D (6 bases). Trimming pared 7 bases from V and 7 bases from J, leaving 14 bases between. The CDR3 length is 13 residues. CDR1 and CDR2 (germline): LNHDA, SQIVND (reference sequence). In nucleotides, the CDR3 is TGTGCCAGTAACAGGGAGGTAGAGCAGCCCCAGCATTTT. Amino acid sequence: CASNREVEQPQHF.

The rearrangement joins TRBV7-2 to TRBJ2-3; the D gene is possibly TRBD1 (5 bases). CDR1 is SGHTA, CDR2 FQGNSA, per germline. This CDR3 spans 14 amino acids. With 5 bases removed from V and 3 bases from J, the gap between germline ends came to 12 bases. The CDR3 bases are TGTGCCAGCAGCCCCCGACAGAGTACAGATACGCAGTATTTT. It encodes CASSPRQSTDTQYF.

This rearrangement joins TRBV6-6 to TRBJ2-1; the D gene is possibly TRBD2 (6 bases). Germline CDR1 reads MNHNY; CDR2 reads SVGAGI (reference sequence). V was shortened by 5 bases and J by 2 bases, with 13 bases between the two germline ends. The length of the CDR3 is 15 residues. The CDR3 is CASSPAGGAYNEQFF. DNA for the CDR3: TGTGCCAGCAGTCCAGCCGGCGGGGCCTACAATGAGCAGTTCTTC.

The gene calls are TRBV6-5 and TRBJ1-3, with D perhaps TRBD1 (5 bases). Trimming removed 8 bases at V and 3 bases at J, with 17 bases between. CDR1 MNHEY and CDR2 SVGAGI come from the germline V gene. The CDR3 runs to 15 residues. The CDR3 region is CASRRGGESGNTIYF. The CDR3 coding sequence is TGTGCCAGCCGCCGTGGGGGGGAAAGTGGAAACACCATATATTTT.